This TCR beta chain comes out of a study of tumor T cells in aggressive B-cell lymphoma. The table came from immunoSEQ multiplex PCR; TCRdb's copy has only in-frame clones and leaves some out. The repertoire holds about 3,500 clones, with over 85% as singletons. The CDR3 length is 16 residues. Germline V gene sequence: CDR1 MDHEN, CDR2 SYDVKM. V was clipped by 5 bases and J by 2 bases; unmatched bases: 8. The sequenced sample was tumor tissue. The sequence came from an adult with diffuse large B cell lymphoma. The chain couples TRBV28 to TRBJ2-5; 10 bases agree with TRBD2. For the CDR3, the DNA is TGTGCCAGCAGTATATTACTAGCGGGGCTTCAAGAGACCCAGTACTTC. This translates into CASSILLAGLQETQYF.